The next 26 T cell receptor beta chains were all read from a single sample in a study of blood T cell repertoires in COVID-19. The table came from immunoSEQ multiplex PCR; TCRdb's copy has only in-frame clones and leaves some out. This repertoire shows 150,000 to 200,000 clones, 90% found once; its top ten account for approximately 0.64%. Material: peripheral blood. These receptors all come from a man in his fifties or sixties with acute or convalescent COVID-19.

The CDR3 coding sequence is TGTGCCAGCAGCTTAGGACAGGGCCTTGGCACCGGGGAGCTGTTTTTT. It codes for CASSLGQGLGTGELFF. V gene TRBV7-9 combines with J gene TRBJ2-2; TRBD1 agrees at 7 bases. Unmatched junction bases numbered 6, after V lost 1 base and J lost 4 bases. Per germline, CDR1 SEHNR and CDR2 FQNEAQ (reference sequence). The CDR3 sequence is 16 residues long.

The chain uses TRBV27 and TRBJ2-5; 9 bases line up with TRBD2. This CDR3 comprises 16 residues. Germline CDR1 MNHEY, CDR2 SMNVEV (reference sequence). With V trimmed by 0 bases and J by 1 base, 3 bases remained unmatched. CDR3 nucleotide sequence: TGTGCCAGCAGTTTATCTCCTAGCGGGACCCAAGAGACCCAGTACTTC. Its protein product is CASSLSPSGTQETQYF.

V is TRBV5-5 and J is TRBJ1-3; D unresolved. The CDR3 has 15 amino acids. CDR1 is SGHKS, CDR2 YYEKEE, per germline (reference sequence). V lost 4 bases, J lost 0 bases, and 11 bases lay in between. CDR3 in DNA: TGTGCCAGCAGCGCCGACACGACCTCTGGAAACACCATATATTTT. Encoded protein: CASSADTTSGNTIYF.

There are a few counts of this clone. The chain is built from TRBV18 and TRBJ2-5; tentatively, D is TRBD2 (6 bases). Germline assignment: CDR1 KGHSH and CDR2 LQKENI. This CDR3 comprises 16 residues. The V gene lost 2 bases and the J gene lost 3 bases, with 16 bases spanning the gap. The CDR3 sequence: CASSPSPGLGEETQYF. The CDR3, as DNA: TGTGCCAGCTCACCATCACCGGGACTGGGGGAAGAGACCCAGTACTTC.

This clone occurred once. The chain recombines TRBV19 with TRBJ1-5; unclear D gene. The CDR3 spans 11 residues. Germline CDR1 and CDR2: LNHDA and SQIVND (reference sequence). V was shortened by 5 bases and J by 7 bases, with 6 bases between the two germline ends. The CDR3 region is CASSRGQPQHF. CDR3 in DNA: TGTGCCAGTAGTCGGGGACAGCCCCAGCATTTT.

CDR3: CASSLLLNTEAFF. The CDR3 bases are TGTGCCAGCAGCCTCCTCCTGAACACTGAAGCTTTCTTT. The rearrangement uses TRBV14 and TRBJ1-1; no clear D. V lost 4 bases and J lost 0, with 6 bases in between. Looked up from germline, CDR1 is SGHDN and CDR2 is FVKESK. This CDR3 contains 13 residues.

The chain recombines TRBV18 with TRBJ2-5, with a possible D match to TRBD2 (5 bases). The length of the CDR3 is 14 residues. The V end was cut by 0 bases, the J end by 5 bases, with 10 bases between. Per the germline V gene, CDR1 is KGHSH and CDR2 is LQKENI. In DNA form, the CDR3 reads TGTGCCAGCTCACCACCCGCTAGCATTGAGACCCAGTACTTC. Its translation: CASSPPASIETQYF.

V gene TRBV6-1 combines with J gene TRBJ1-4, with D maybe TRBD1 (5 bases). Germline values: CDR1 MNHNS, CDR2 SASEGT. Trimming took 0 bases from V and 8 from J, leaving 19 bases between them. There are 17 residues in the CDR3. CDR3 nucleotides: TGTGCCAGCAGTGAAGCGACCAGGGTCGTTCGGAGAGAAAAACTGTTTTTT. Protein: CASSEATRVVRREKLFF.

The rearrangement uses TRBV14 and TRBJ1-5, with TRBD1 as a possible D gene (5 bases). This CDR3 contains 15 residues. CDR1 SGHDN and CDR2 FVKESK come from the germline V gene. With 5 bases removed from V and 3 bases from J, the gap between germline ends came to 14 bases. The CDR3 DNA reads as TGTGCCAGCAGCTATCGTGGGGGGGACAATCAGCCCCAGCATTTT. It codes for CASSYRGGDNQPQHF.

CDR3 sequence (DNA): TGTGCCAGCAGTGAACTGGACAATGGGATTCAGTACTTC. The encoded protein is CASSELDNGIQYF. The gene calls are TRBV2 and TRBJ2-4; TRBD1 is a possible D gene (5 bases). The germline V gene encodes CDR1 SNHLY and CDR2 FYNNEI. With 2 bases removed from V and 10 bases from J, the gap between germline ends came to 12 bases. CDR3 length equals 13 residues.

The chain couples TRBV28 to TRBJ2-2; D is ambiguous. The CDR3 runs 16 residues. Germline V gene data show CDR1 as MDHEN and CDR2 as SYDVKM. V dropped 2 bases and J dropped 0 bases, with 10 bases sitting between them. The CDR3: CASSLNMGANTGELFF. In nucleotides, the CDR3 is TGTGCCAGCAGTTTAAACATGGGCGCGAACACCGGGGAGCTGTTTTTT.

The chain is built from TRBV29-1 and TRBJ2-1; 7 positions match TRBD1. J lost 7 bases, V lost 7 bases, and 13 bases had no gene match. Germline values: CDR1 SQVTM, CDR2 ANQGSEA. The CDR3 has 14 amino acids. The CDR3 region is CSARPGQKQNEQFF. The CDR3 nucleotides are TGCAGCGCTCGGCCGGGACAGAAACAGAATGAGCAGTTCTTC.

V and J are TRBV5-4 and TRBJ1-5; 10 bases fit TRBD1. From germline, CDR1 is SGHNT and CDR2 YYREEE (reference sequence). The CDR3 is 16 residues long. Trimming at V came to 4 bases and at J to 5 bases, leaving 9 bases not matched to a gene. For the CDR3, the DNA is TGTGCCAGCAGCGTAATGGGACAGGGGATCGATCAGCCCCAGCATTTT. The encoded protein is CASSVMGQGIDQPQHF.

This rearrangement joins TRBV19 to TRBJ1-4; 8 bases match TRBD1. The CDR3 has 13 residues. CDR1 is LNHDA and CDR2 is SQIVND in the germline V gene (reference sequence). The V segment lost 10 bases and the J segment 4 bases; nucleotides outside the gene matches: 5. CDR3 protein: CATMGQDNEKLFF. CDR3 bases: TGTGCCACAATGGGACAGGATAATGAAAAACTGTTTTTT.

This chain uses TRBV19 with TRBJ1-4, with 9 bases aligning to TRBD1. Trimming cost V 6 bases and J 8 bases; bases outside gene matches: 7. CDR1 is LNHDA, CDR2 SQIVND, per germline (reference sequence). The CDR3 totals 14 residues. This CDR3 reads CASRSTGGIEKLFF. The DNA of the CDR3 is TGTGCCAGTAGGTCCACAGGGGGCATCGAAAAACTGTTTTTT. Looking up the rest from reference TRBV19 and TRBJ1-4 gives the full variable domain: DGGITQSPKYLFRKEGQNVTLSCEQNLNHDAMYWYRQDPGQGLRLIYYSQIVNDFQKGDIAEGYSVSREKKESFPLTVTSAQKNPTAFYLCASRSTGGIEKLFFGSGTQLSVL.

The V call is TRBV6-6, the J call TRBJ1-2, with D unresolved. Germline V gene data show CDR1 as MNHNY and CDR2 as SVGAGI (reference sequence). The V gene lost 7 bases and the J gene lost 12 bases, with 24 bases spanning the gap. The CDR3 is made up of 14 amino acids. The CDR3 here is CASTSRYAGTVDTF. CDR3 nucleotides: TGTGCCAGCACTTCCCGGTACGCAGGTACTGTCGACACCTTC.

The J gene is TRBJ1-5, the V gene TRBV19, with D perhaps TRBD1 (6 bases). The V gene lost 1 base and the J gene lost 6 bases, with 13 bases spanning the gap. Germline V gene sequence: CDR1 LNHDA, CDR2 SQIVND (reference sequence). The CDR3 totals 15 residues. CDR3 protein: CASSIGTGLSQPQHF. The CDR3 DNA sequence: TGTGCCAGTAGTATAGGAACAGGGCTAAGTCAGCCCCAGCATTTT. The variable domain in full, with the rest retrieved from reference TRBV19 and TRBJ1-5, is DGGITQSPKYLFRKEGQNVTLSCEQNLNHDAMYWYRQDPGQGLRLIYYSQIVNDFQKGDIAEGYSVSREKKESFPLTVTSAQKNPTAFYLCASSIGTGLSQPQHFGDGTRLSIL.

The chain couples TRBV12-3 or TRBV12-4 to TRBJ1-6; 7 nucleotides match TRBD1. CDR3 length equals 13 residues. The V gene end was trimmed by 2 bases and the J gene end by 8 bases; junction bases not matched to a gene: 0. Here the CDR3 DNA reads TGTGCCAGCAGTTTAACAGGGGATTCACCCCTCCACTTT. Its translation is CASSLTGDSPLHF.

For this clone: This sample also contains other DNA sequences that code for the same CDR3. V gene TRBV27 combines with J gene TRBJ1-5; the match to TRBD1 covers 8 bases. This CDR3 spans 14 amino acids. Trimming removed 8 bases from V and 1 base from J; junction bases left unmatched: 4. Germline CDR1 is MNHEY and CDR2 is SMNVEV (reference sequence). The CDR3 region has the DNA TGTGCCAGCCGCCAGGGGGCAAGCAATCAGCCCCAGCATTTT. It is translated as CASRQGASNQPQHF.

The V and J genes are TRBV2 and TRBJ1-1, with 7 nucleotides matching TRBD1. The CDR3 sequence is 14 residues long. V trimming: 8 bases; J trimming: 1 base; junction bases outside the gene matches: 7. CDR1 is SNHLY and CDR2 is FYNNEI in the germline V gene. The CDR3 DNA reads TGTGCCAGCTCAATCCGGGACAGGAACACTGAAGCTTTCTTT. This sequence encodes CASSIRDRNTEAFF.

This chain uses TRBV27 with TRBJ1-5, with D perhaps matching TRBD1 (5 bases). CDR3 length equals 15 residues. Germline lookup yields CDR1 MNHEY and CDR2 SMNVEV (reference sequence). The V gene lost 2 bases and the J gene lost 6 bases, with 14 bases spanning the gap. CDR3 DNA sequence: TGTGCCAGCAGTTTAGGGCAGGGAATTGGTCAGCCCCAGCATTTT. Translation gives CASSLGQGIGQPQHF.

The CDR3 sequence is CASSLSGQETQYF. CDR3 sequence (DNA): TGTGCCAGCTCCCTGAGCGGGCAAGAGACCCAGTACTTC. V and J are TRBV18 and TRBJ2-5; possible D gene TRBD2, 6 bases. From germline, CDR1 is KGHSH and CDR2 LQKENI. Trimming cost V 6 bases and J 2 bases, with 10 bases left between them. The CDR3 runs 13 residues.

This clone is a singleton in its sample. This chain uses TRBV5-1 with TRBJ2-1; D might be TRBD2 (6 bases). V shed 1 base and J shed 6 bases, with 8 bases lying between them. CDR1 and CDR2 (germline): SGHRS, YFSETQ. The CDR3 covers 13 residues. The DNA for the CDR3 is TGCGCCAGCAGCTTGACGGGACTCAATGAGCAGTTCTTC. It translates to CASSLTGLNEQFF.

V gene TRBV4-1 combines with J gene TRBJ2-3, with 10 bases lining up with TRBD2. The germline V gene has CDR1 MGHRA and CDR2 YSYEKL. V lost 2 bases and J lost 4; bases outside the gene matches: 3. The CDR3 spans 15 residues. CDR3 nucleotide sequence: TGCGCCAGCAGCCAATTTAGCGGGAGGCCAGATACGCAGTATTTT. This codes for CASSQFSGRPDTQYF.

The V gene is TRBV29-1, the J gene TRBJ2-1; unclear D gene. CDR3 size: 12 residues. In germline, CDR1 is SQVTM, CDR2 ANQGSEA. Trimming shortened V by 6 bases and J by 5 bases, and 11 bases separated the two germline ends. The CDR3 sequence is CSVTRRDNEQFF. CDR3 DNA sequence: TGCAGCGTAACAAGACGGGACAATGAGCAGTTCTTC.

The chain links TRBV11-2 to TRBJ1-6; 7 bases match TRBD1. Trimming removed 5 bases from V and 7 bases from J; junction bases left unmatched: 11. CDR3 length: 16 amino acids. In germline, CDR1 is SGHAT, CDR2 FQNNGV. CDR3 in amino acids: CASSNSGQNLNSPLHF. The CDR3 DNA is TGTGCCAGCAGCAACTCGGGACAGAACCTGAATTCACCCCTCCACTTT.